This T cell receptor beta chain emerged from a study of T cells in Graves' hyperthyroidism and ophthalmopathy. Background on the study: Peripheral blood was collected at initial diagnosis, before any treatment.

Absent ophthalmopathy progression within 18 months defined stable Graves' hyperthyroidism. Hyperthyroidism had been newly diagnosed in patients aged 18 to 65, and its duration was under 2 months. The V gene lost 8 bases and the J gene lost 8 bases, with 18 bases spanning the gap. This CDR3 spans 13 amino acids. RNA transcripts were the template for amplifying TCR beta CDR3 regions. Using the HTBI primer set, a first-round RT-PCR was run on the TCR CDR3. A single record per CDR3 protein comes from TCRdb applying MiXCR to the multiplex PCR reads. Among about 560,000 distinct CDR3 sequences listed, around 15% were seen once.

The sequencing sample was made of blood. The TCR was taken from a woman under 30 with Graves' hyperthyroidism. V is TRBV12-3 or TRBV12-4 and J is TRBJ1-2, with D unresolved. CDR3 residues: CASGSTTGFGYTF. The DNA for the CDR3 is TGTGCCAGCGGATCCACAACCGGATTCGGCTACACCTTC.